This T cell receptor (beta chain) stems from a study of blood T cell repertoires in COVID-19. This clone was detected only once. Source study methods: Reference gene primer amplification gave estimated nucleated cell counts. Profiled with immunoSEQ multiplex PCR; TCRdb holds only in-frame clones, not every one. V and J calls plus clone size are reproduced from that table; the DNA served to infer D and trimming. Of roughly 140,000 clones listed, 65% to 90% are singletons. J lost 2 bases, V lost 6 bases, and 13 bases had no gene match. The germline CDR1 and CDR2 sequences are MNHEY and SMNVEV (reference sequence). This CDR3 is built from 16 residues.

The rearrangement links TRBV27 to TRBJ2-7; 7 nucleotides match TRBD2. The clonotype comes from a woman aged 45-65 years in a cohort sampled during active or convalescent COVID-19. The sequenced sample was peripheral blood. CDR3 region: CASSPVGSGGPYEQYF. The DNA of the CDR3 is TGTGCCAGCAGCCCGGTGGGTTCGGGGGGTCCCTACGAGCAGTACTTC.